This T cell receptor beta chain was sequenced in a study of T-cell memory formation after mild COVID-19. Constant-segment-primed 5'RACE gave TCR alpha and TCR beta cDNA libraries with sample barcodes and UMIs. MiXCR, applied by TCRdb to the 5' RACE reads, yields one record per CDR3 protein. The table records under 650,000 distinct CDR3 sequences, approximately 19% of them present only once. V shed 8 bases and J 2 bases; nucleotides not matched to a gene: 7. The CDR3 has 16 amino acids. Germline V gene data show CDR1 as MNHNS and CDR2 as SASEGT. This sequence joins TRBV6-1 and TRBJ2-1, with 12 bases that match TRBD2. The sequence derives from an adult woman who had mild COVID-19 (a few samples of this study predate the infection). Cell type and time point are not known. Sequencing input: PBMCs or a T cell subset sorted from them (not recorded which). The DNA of the CDR3 is TGTGCCAGCGGACTAAGACTAGCGGGAGCCTACAATGAGCAGTTCTTC. Translating gives CASGLRLAGAYNEQFF.